A selection of T cell receptor beta chains follows, all from one sample in a study of blood T cell repertoires in COVID-19. Measured with immunoSEQ multiplex PCR; TCRdb has only the in-frame clones, and not every one. The sample has tens of thousands of clones; about 87% are singletons. Sequencing was performed on peripheral blood. The source is a man aged 55 to 70 with acute or convalescent COVID-19. Each CDR3 is given with its conserved first and last residue.

V	length	CDR3
TRBV14	16	CASSQVPLTFTDTQYF
TRBV15	13	CATSVTGEGTQYF
TRBV5-8	12	CASNTRGGGYTF
TRBV11-3	15	CASSLGGRRTDTQYF
TRBV5-8	15	CASSISVPANYGYTF
TRBV6-4	14	CASSVSGSHHEQFF
TRBV7-6	18	CASSPDRDRFATNEKLFF
TRBV27	13	CASSLRGSTEAFF
TRBV9	18	CASSVADSGYSSYNEQFF
TRBV14	16	CASSQEKAGDLYEQYF
TRBV7-2	15	CASSLDRGENGELFF
TRBV5-1	16	CASSLDEIGRTGGYTF
TRBV5-1	16	CASSLDSGGTPYEQYF
TRBV2	14	CASSEDRGRETQYF
TRBV7-8	16	CASSLGAGGLNQPQHF
TRBV4-3	14	CASSQETGADTQYF
TRBV27	15	CASSAYRVGNNEQFF
TRBV18	15	CASSPPSGQGSPLHF
TRBV28	16	CASSSSGTGYRQPQHF
TRBV5-4	16	CASTAEGRGGNSPLHF
TRBV14	14	CASSPLGGGGEQFF
TRBV7-3	14	CASSQLGASDTQYF
TRBV7-9	16	CASSLQTSGIQNIQYF
TRBV7-2	17	CASSFGTGGALNYGYTF
TRBV9	17	CASSAGTSARFPYEQYF
TRBV19	17	CASSRKRDRASGETQYF
TRBV9	16	CASSEGLAGTLYEQYF